Here is one TCR beta chain with its context. Its specificity is not known. With 5 bases removed from V and 6 bases from J, the gap between germline ends came to 9 bases. Germline V gives CDR1 SEHNR, CDR2 FQNEAQ (reference sequence). The CDR3 runs 12 residues. Profiled with immunoSEQ multiplex PCR; TCRdb holds only in-frame clones, not every one. The repertoire holds about 47,000 clones, with around 76% as singletons. Cultured cells yielded isolated CD4+ T cells after approximately nine days. Each culture had half its medium swapped for IL-2 medium on days 3 and 7. The sample originates from a study of vaccination effects on CD4 cells after COVID-19. Study-wide findings and caveats: Spike-reactive clones found after vaccination in convalescents were mainly new vaccine-induced clones.

The origin of this receptor is a human donor who had a prior SARS-CoV-2 infection. The V call is TRBV7-9, the J call TRBJ2-3; D is undetermined. The specimen was CD4+ T cells from PBMCs cultured without peptide, collected before COVID-19 vaccination. Written as DNA, the CDR3 is TGTGCCAGCAGCCAGCGTAGTGATACGCAGTATTTT. It specifies CASSQRSDTQYF.